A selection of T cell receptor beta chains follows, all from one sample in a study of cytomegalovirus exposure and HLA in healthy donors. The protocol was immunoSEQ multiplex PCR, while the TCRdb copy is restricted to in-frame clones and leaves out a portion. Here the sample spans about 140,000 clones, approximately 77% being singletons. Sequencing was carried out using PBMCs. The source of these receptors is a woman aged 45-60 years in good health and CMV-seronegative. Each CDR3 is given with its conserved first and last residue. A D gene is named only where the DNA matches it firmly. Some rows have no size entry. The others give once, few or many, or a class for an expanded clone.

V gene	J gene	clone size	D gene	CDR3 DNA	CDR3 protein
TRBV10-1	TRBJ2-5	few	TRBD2	TGCGCCAGCAGTGATACCGGTCTAGCGGGGATTGAGACCCAGTACTTC	CASSDTGLAGIETQYF
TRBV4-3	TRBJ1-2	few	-	TGCGCCAGCAGCCAGGCTATCCTGGCCTCGGGCTATGGCTACACCTTC	CASSQAILASGYGYTF
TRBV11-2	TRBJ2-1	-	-	TGTGCCAGCAGCCTCCGAGCGGGCTCCTACAATGAGCAGTTCTTC	CASSLRAGSYNEQFF
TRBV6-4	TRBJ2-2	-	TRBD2	TGTGCCAGCAGGCGGACTAGCGGGGGGTCATTCTCCGGGGAGCTGTTTTTT	CASRRTSGGSFSGELFF
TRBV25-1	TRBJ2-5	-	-	TGTGCCAGCAGTGAATGGGGGGTAGGGGAGTACCAAGAGACCCAGTACTTC	CASSEWGVGEYQETQYF
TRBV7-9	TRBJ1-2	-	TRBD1	TGTGCCAGCAGCATTGGGACAGACGGCTACACCTTC	CASSIGTDGYTF
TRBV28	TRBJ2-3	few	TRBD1	TGTGCCAGCACCGACAGGGTGAAAGAAGATACGCAGTATTTT	CASTDRVKEDTQYF
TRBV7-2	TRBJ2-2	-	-	TGTGCCAGCAGCTCCACACGGAACACCGGGGAGCTGTTTTTT	CASSSTRNTGELFF
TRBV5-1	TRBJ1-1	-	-	TGCGCCAGCAGCTTGGTTAGTGGTAGCACTGAAGCTTTCTTT	CASSLVSGSTEAFF
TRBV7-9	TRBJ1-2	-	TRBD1	TGTGTCGGACAGGGACAGGGTAATGGCTACACCTTC	CVGQGQGNGYTF
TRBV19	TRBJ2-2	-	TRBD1	TGTGCCAGTAGTATGGGGACAGGCTACACCGGGGAGCTGTTTTTT	CASSMGTGYTGELFF
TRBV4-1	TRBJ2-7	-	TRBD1	TGCGCCAGCAGCCACCACAGGGGGCACTCCTACGAGCAGTACTTC	CASSHHRGHSYEQYF
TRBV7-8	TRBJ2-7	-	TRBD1	TGTGCCAGCAGCACAAGGGGACAGCTCCCTTCCTACGAGCAGTACTTC	CASSTRGQLPSYEQYF
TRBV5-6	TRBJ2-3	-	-	TGTGCCAGCAGCTCAAAACTAGGAGATACGCAGTATTTT	CASSSKLGDTQYF
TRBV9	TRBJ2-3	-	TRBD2	TGTGCCAGCAGCGTTCGGGGGGGCTCCACAGATACGCAGTATTTT	CASSVRGGSTDTQYF
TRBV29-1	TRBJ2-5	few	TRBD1	TGCAGCGCGAGGACAGGGGCGGATGAGACCCAGTACTTC	CSARTGADETQYF
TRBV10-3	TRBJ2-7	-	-	TGTACCGTCGCTGGCCACGAGCAGTACTTC	CTVAGHEQYF
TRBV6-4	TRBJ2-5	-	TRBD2	TGTGCCAGCAGTGACCTAGAAGACGGGGGGGATAAAGAGACCCAGTACTTC	CASSDLEDGGDKETQYF
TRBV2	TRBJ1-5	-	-	TGTGCCAGCAGCCAGGGGCGCGATCAGCCCCAGCATTTT	CASSQGRDQPQHF
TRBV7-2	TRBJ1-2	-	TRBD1	TGTGCCAGCAGCTCCGGGACAGGGGGAGATGGCTACACCTTC	CASSSGTGGDGYTF
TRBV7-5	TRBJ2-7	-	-	TGTGCCAGAGGGGCCCCTGGGGTCAGTACCTACGAGCAGTACTTC	CARGAPGVSTYEQYF
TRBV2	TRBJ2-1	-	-	TGTGCCAGCAGTGCGTACAGAAGCTCCTACAATGAGCAGTTCTTC	CASSAYRSSYNEQFF
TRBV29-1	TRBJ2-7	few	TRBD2	TGCAGCGTTGGGGGACTAGCGGGGGTTCACGAGCAGTACTTC	CSVGGLAGVHEQYF
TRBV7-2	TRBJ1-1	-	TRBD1	TGTGCCAGCAGCCCAACAGGGGACACTGAAGCTTTCTTT	CASSPTGDTEAFF
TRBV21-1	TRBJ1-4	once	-	TGTGCCAGCAGCAAAGCGGGCAGGGTATTTGGTAATGAAAAACTGTTTTTT	CASSKAGRVFGNEKLFF
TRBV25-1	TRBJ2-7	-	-	TGTGCCAGCCAGGGAGCGGGTGGCTCCTACGAGCAGTACTTC	CASQGAGGSYEQYF
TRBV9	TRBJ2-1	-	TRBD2	TGTGCCAGCAGCTCCCGAGGACTAGCGGGCGATTACAATGAGCAGTTCTTC	CASSSRGLAGDYNEQFF
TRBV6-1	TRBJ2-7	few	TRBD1	TGTGCCAGCAGTGAACAAGGACAGGGGACCTACGAGCAGTACTTC	CASSEQGQGTYEQYF
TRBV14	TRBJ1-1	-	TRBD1	TGTGCCAGCAGCCGGGTACAGGGGGTTACTGAAGCTTTCTTT	CASSRVQGVTEAFF
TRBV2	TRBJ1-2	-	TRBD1	TGTGCCAGCACCAGACAGGGGCAGGACTATGGCTACACCTTC	CASTRQGQDYGYTF
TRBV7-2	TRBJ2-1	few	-	TGTGCCAGCAGCACAGGTAAGGAGCCCTACAATGAGCAGTTCTTC	CASSTGKEPYNEQFF
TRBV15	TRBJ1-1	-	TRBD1	TGTGCCACCAGCAGAGCTACAGGGGGCCGGACTGAAGCTTTCTTT	CATSRATGGRTEAFF
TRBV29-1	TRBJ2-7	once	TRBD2	TGCAGCGTAGCCGGGGGGGTGAGGAACGAGCAGTACTTC	CSVAGGVRNEQYF
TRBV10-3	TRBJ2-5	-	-	TGTGCCATCAGCGCCAACACCTACCAAGAGACCCAGTACTTC	CAISANTYQETQYF
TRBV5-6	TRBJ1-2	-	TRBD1	TGTGCCAGCAGCTTGGGGAGAGGCGGGACAGGGGCAATCTATGGCTACACCTTC	CASSLGRGGTGAIYGYTF
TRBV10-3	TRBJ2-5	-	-	TGTGCCATCAAACCGGACACCCAAGAGACCCAGTACTTC	CAIKPDTQETQYF
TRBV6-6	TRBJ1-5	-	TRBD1	TGTGCCAGCAGTTACAACAGGGGGCAGCCCCAGCATTTT	CASSYNRGQPQHF
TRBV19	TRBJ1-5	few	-	TGTGTCAGTAGTAAGACCCATTCTAGGAGCAATCAGCCCCAGCATTTT	CVSSKTHSRSNQPQHF
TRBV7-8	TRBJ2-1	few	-	TGTGCCAGCAGCTCCCTTACAGTTGCGTTAAGGCAGTTCTTC	CASSSLTVALRQFF
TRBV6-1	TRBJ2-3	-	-	TGTGCCAGCAGTGAAAACAGGGTCGGCACAGATACGCAGTATTTT	CASSENRVGTDTQYF
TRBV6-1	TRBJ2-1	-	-	TGTGCCAGCAAGCTAACCGGGAGCTACAATGAGCAGTTCTTC	CASKLTGSYNEQFF
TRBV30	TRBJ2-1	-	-	TGTGCCTGGGGTAGGGGGGGATTCTTC	CAWGRGGFF
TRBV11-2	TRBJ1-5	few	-	TGTGCCAGCAGCTTAGACGGCAATCAGCCCCAGCATTTT	CASSLDGNQPQHF
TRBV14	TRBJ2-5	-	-	TGTGCCAGCAGCCCCTACCTAGATGAGACCCAGTACTTC	CASSPYLDETQYF
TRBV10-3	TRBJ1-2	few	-	TGTGCCATTAATCAGGATACCTATGGCTACACCTTC	CAINQDTYGYTF
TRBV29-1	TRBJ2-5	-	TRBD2	TGCAGCGTTGAAGTTCTAGCGGGGGCCTACCAAGAGACCCAGTACTTC	CSVEVLAGAYQETQYF
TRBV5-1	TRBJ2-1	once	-	TGCGCCAGCTCCGAAGAGGTACCGGTCAATGAGCAGTTCTTC	CASSEEVPVNEQFF
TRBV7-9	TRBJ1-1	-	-	TGTGCCAGCAGCTTTTCTACCGGGAACACTGAAGCTTTCTTT	CASSFSTGNTEAFF
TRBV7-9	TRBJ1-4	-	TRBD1	TGTGCCAGCAGCTCCGGGACAGCTAATGAAAAACTGTTTTTT	CASSSGTANEKLFF
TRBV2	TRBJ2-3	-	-	TGTGCCAGCAGCTACCTGTCAGCGGATACGCAGTATTTT	CASSYLSADTQYF
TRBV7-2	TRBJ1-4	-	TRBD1	TGTGCCAGCAGCTTGGACAGGGGTGAGGAAAAACTGTTTTTT	CASSLDRGEEKLFF
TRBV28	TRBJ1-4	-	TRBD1	TGTGCCAGCAGTAGCTTAGACAGGGTGGATGAAAAACTGTTTTTT	CASSSLDRVDEKLFF
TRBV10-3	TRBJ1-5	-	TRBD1	TGTGCCATCAGTGATAAGGGGGCGGAGGCCCAGCATTTT	CAISDKGAEAQHF
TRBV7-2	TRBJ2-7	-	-	TGTGCCAGCAGCCCCCTCCCGGGAACGAGCTACGAGCAGTACTTC	CASSPLPGTSYEQYF
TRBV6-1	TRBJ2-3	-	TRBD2	TGTGCCAGCCAAGCGGGGGGTGAGACAGATACGCAGTATTTT	CASQAGGETDTQYF
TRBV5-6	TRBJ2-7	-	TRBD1	TGTGCCAGCAGCCCCGGGACAGGCTTCTCCTACGAGCAGTACTTC	CASSPGTGFSYEQYF
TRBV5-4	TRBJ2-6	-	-	TGTGCCAGCAGACTAACCTCTGGGGCCAACGTCCTGACTTTC	CASRLTSGANVLTF
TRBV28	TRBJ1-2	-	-	TGTGCCAGCAGAGCTAGCGTCCTCTATGGCTACACCTTC	CASRASVLYGYTF
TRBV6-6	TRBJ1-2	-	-	TGTGCCAGCGAGGAAGACTATGGCTACACCTTC	CASEEDYGYTF